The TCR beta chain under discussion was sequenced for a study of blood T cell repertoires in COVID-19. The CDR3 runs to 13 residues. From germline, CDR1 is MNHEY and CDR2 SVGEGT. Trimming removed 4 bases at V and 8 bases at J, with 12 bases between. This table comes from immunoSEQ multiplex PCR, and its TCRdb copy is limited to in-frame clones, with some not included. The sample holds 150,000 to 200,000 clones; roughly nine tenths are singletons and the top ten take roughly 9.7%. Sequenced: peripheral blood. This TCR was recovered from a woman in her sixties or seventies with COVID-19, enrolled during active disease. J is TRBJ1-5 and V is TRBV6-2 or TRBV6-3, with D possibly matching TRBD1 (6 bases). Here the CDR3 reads CASSLQGNKPQHF. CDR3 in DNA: TGTGCCAGCAGTTTACAGGGTAACAAGCCCCAGCATTTT.